This entry describes one T cell receptor beta chain. Its antigen remains unknown. This record comes from a study of OX40 agonist ivuxolimab in advanced cancers. The study's findings and limits: What antigens the expanded peripheral T cells recognized was never established.

Repertoires were generated with immunoSEQ multiplex PCR, while TCRdb's copy carries only in-frame clones and drops some. The table shows about 9,900 clones, with roughly 70% occurring only once. Germline lookup yields CDR1 SGHNT and CDR2 YYREEE (reference sequence). J was trimmed by 6 bases and V by 3 bases; bases with no gene match: 9. CDR3 length: 15 residues. The chain is built from TRBV5-4 and TRBJ1-1; TRBD1 matches at 9 bases. This material consisted of CD4+ or CD8+ T cells sorted from blood, taken in a trial of the OX40 agonist ivuxolimab. The origin of this receptor is an adult with an advanced solid tumor such as melanoma, head and neck, liver or kidney cancer. The CDR3: CASSWIPGQGAEAFF. CDR3 bases: TGTGCCAGCAGCTGGATACCGGGACAGGGAGCTGAAGCTTTCTTT.